This TCR beta chain was found in a study of cytomegalovirus exposure and HLA in healthy donors. General study points: Specificity of three CMV-associated chains for CMV antigens was verified in vitro. Some public TCRs appeared in many individuals, while most sequences were rare.

Repertoires were generated with immunoSEQ multiplex PCR, while TCRdb's copy carries only in-frame clones and drops some. Of 150,000 to 200,000 clones in the sample, around nine tenths were seen once. Concerning this clone: Its target is unknown.

Sequenced: PBMCs. This TCR came from a man aged 18 to 30 in good health and CMV-seropositive.

The CDR3 loop reads CASSLSGGPLEQYF. The CDR3 coding sequence is TGTGCCAGCAGCCTTAGCGGGGGGCCCCTCGAGCAGTACTTC. The chain is built from TRBV11-2 and TRBJ2-7, with 10 nucleotides matching TRBD2. The CDR3 is 14 residues long. V was clipped by 5 bases and J by 6 bases; unmatched bases: 7. Germline V gene lookup returns CDR1 SGHAT and CDR2 FQNNGV. Looking up the rest from reference TRBV11-2 and TRBJ2-7 gives the full variable domain: EAGVAQSPRYKIIEKRQSVAFWCNPISGHATLYWYQQILGQGPKLLIQFQNNGVVDDSQLPKDRFSAERLKGVDSTLKIQPAKLEDSAVYLCASSLSGGPLEQYFGPGTRLTVT.